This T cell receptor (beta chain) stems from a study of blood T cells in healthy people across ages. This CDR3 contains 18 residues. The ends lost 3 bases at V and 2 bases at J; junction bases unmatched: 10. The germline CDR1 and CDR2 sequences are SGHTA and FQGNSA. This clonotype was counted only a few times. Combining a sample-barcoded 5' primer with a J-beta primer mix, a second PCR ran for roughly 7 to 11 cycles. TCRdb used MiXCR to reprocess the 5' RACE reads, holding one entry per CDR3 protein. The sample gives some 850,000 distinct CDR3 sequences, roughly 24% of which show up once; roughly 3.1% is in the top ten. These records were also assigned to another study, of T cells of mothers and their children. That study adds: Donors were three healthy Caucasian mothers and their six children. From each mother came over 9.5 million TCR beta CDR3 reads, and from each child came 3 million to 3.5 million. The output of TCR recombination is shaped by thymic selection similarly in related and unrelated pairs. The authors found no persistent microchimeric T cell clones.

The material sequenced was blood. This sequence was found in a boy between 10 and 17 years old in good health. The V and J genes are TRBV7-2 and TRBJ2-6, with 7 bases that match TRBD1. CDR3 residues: CASSFGRGLSAGANVLTF. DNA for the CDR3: TGTGCCAGCAGCTTCGGAAGGGGGCTGTCTGCTGGGGCCAACGTCCTGACTTTC.